This TCR beta chain was sequenced during a study of immune cell composition in non-small cell lung cancer. At the level of the study: Most cases were lung adenocarcinoma or squamous cell carcinoma. Study observations and caveats: It was not proven that tumour-reactive clones equal dominant tumour-associated clones. TIL tumour reactivity correlated with maximal tumour-associated clone frequency in adenocarcinoma. Clones >0.5% enriched in tumour were rarer in adenocarcinoma (approximately 33%) than squamous (approximately 80%).

Sequencing was performed with immunoSEQ multiplex PCR; in TCRdb, only in-frame clones are kept and a portion is missing. The top ten clones hold 9.5% to 12% of a sample with over 6,500 clones, roughly 69% of them seen once. Only a few counts were recorded for this clone. Its antigen remains unidentified. Normal lung sampling was at least 3 cm from the tumour, as distant as possible. This CDR3 is 15 amino acids long. Germline loops: CDR1 SGHTA, CDR2 FQGNSA. The V end was cut by 3 bases, the J end by 5 bases, with 16 bases between. This TCR was recovered from a human donor with non-small cell lung cancer. The genes are TRBV7-2 and TRBJ2-5; D is perhaps TRBD2 (6 bases). Material for sequencing was non-adjacent lung tissue. CDR3 protein: CASSLAGLDGETQYF. The DNA for the CDR3 is TGTGCCAGCAGCTTGGCGGGATTGGACGGTGAGACCCAGTACTTC.